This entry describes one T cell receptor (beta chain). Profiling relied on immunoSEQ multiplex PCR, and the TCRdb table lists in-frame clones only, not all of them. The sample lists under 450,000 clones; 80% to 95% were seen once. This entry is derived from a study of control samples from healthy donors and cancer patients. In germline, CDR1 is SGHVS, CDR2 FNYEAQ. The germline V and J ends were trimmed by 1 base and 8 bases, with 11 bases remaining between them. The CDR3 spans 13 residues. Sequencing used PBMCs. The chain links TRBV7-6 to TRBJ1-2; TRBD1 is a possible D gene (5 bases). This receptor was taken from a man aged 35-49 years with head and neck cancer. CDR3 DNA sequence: TGTGCCAGCAGCTTAGGACAGTCTATGGGCTACACCTTC. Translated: CASSLGQSMGYTF.